The present T cell receptor beta chain was sequenced within a study of T cell responses to AZD1222 COVID-19 vaccine. TCRdb's copy holds only in-frame clones and misses some; the assay was immunoSEQ multiplex PCR. The sample includes over 95,000 clones, 90% to 95% of them seen just once. A word on this clone: The antigen is undetermined.

Regarding the study as a whole: The sample set comprised mostly white British donors with more females, and clonal diversity was possibly underestimated.

The CDR3 spans 13 residues. With 3 bases removed from V and 5 bases from J, the gap between germline ends came to 10 bases. In germline, CDR1 is MNHEY, CDR2 SMNVEV (reference sequence). The rearrangement joins TRBV27 to TRBJ1-1; TRBD1 is a possible D gene (5 bases). This material consisted of peripheral blood, taken 28 days after the second AZD1222 dose. The receptor was isolated from an adult who received the AZD1222 COVID-19 vaccine. As DNA, the CDR3 is TGTGCCAGCAGTTTTGGGGGGGGGACTGAAGCTTTCTTT. Protein product: CASSFGGGTEAFF.